Listed below are T cell receptor beta chains from one sample, sequenced in a study of tumor-infiltrating lymphocytes in primary liver carcinoma. MiXCR was run by TCRdb on the multiplex PCR reads, yielding one entry per CDR3 protein. This sample yields about 330,000 distinct CDR3 sequences, of which less than 70% are seen a single time; about 6% belongs to the top ten. Sequencing was performed on peripheral blood. The receptors shown here come from a man aged 35 to 55 with primary liver carcinoma and hepatitis B virus infection. CDR3s include the opening cysteine and the closing phenylalanine or tryptophan. D genes are given only for firm matches. Some rows have no size entry. The others give once, few or many, or a class for an expanded clone.

CDR3 length,D gene,J gene,clone size,V gene,CDR3 protein,CDR3 DNA
15,TRBD2,TRBJ2-7,.,TRBV5-1,CASSLTSGNTYEQHF,TGCGCCAGCAGCTTAACTAGCGGGAACACCTACGAGCAGCACTTC
12,.,TRBJ2-3,many,TRBV11-2,CASRYDSNTQYF,TGTGCCAGCAGATACGACAGCAATACGCAGTATTTT
14,TRBD1,TRBJ2-5,.,TRBV5-1,CASSLGQFRETQYF,TGCGCCAGCAGCCTGGGACAGTTCCGAGAGACCCAGTACTTC
13,TRBD2,TRBJ2-5,few,TRBV28,CASTPSGKETQYF,TGTGCCAGCACCCCGAGCGGGAAAGAGACCCAGTACTTC
13,.,TRBJ2-1,.,TRBV13,CTSSQPRTPEQFF,TGTACCAGCAGCCAACCCCGGACCCCGGAGCAGTTCTTC
17,TRBD1,TRBJ1-3,.,TRBV4-1,CASSRGTGKGSGNTIYF,TGCGCCAGCAGCCGGGGGACAGGCAAGGGGTCTGGAAACACCATATATTTT
16,.,TRBJ1-4,.,TRBV6-5,CASSQDSRATNEKLFF,TGTGCCAGCAGTCAGGACAGTCGTGCAACTAATGAAAAACTGTTTTTT
17,.,TRBJ1-2,.,TRBV6-2/TRBV6-3,CASRNSWGDGTSDGYTF,TGTGCCAGCAGAAACTCCTGGGGTGACGGAACGAGTGATGGCTACACCTTC
13,.,TRBJ2-3,.,TRBV18,CASSPTRTDTQYF,TGTGCCAGCTCACCAACGCGAACAGATACACAGTATTTT
15,.,TRBJ2-5,.,TRBV7-8,CASSSGGPEGETQYF,TGTGCCAGCAGCTCAGGAGGGCCAGAAGGGGAGACCCAGTACTTC
14,.,TRBJ2-2,.,TRBV11-2,CASSLEVNTVELFF,TGTGCCAGCAGTTTAGAAGTGAACACCGTGGAGCTGTTTTTT
16,.,TRBJ2-2,many,TRBV4-1,CASSPRSLLGAGELFF,TGCGCCAGCAGTCCTCGGAGCCTACTAGGCGCCGGGGAGCTGTTTTTT
21,.,TRBJ2-6,few,TRBV4-1,CASSSARAPSRKSDGANVLTF,TGCGCCAGCAGCTCCGCCCGTGCCCCCTCCCGCAAATCGGATGGGGCCAACGTCCTGACTTTC
14,.,TRBJ1-2,.,TRBV12-3/TRBV12-4,CASSPGGGLSDCTF,TGTGCCAGCAGTCCCGGGGGGGGTCTGAGCGACTGCACCTTC
13,.,TRBJ2-5,once,TRBV6-6,CASRDSAQETQYF,TGTGCCAGCAGGGACAGTGCTCAAGAGACCCAGTACTTC
18,.,TRBJ2-3,few,TRBV4-1,CASSQDRRVLDSTDTQYF,TGCGCCAGCAGCCAAGATCGGCGGGTCCTCGATAGCACAGATACGCAGTATTTT
16,.,TRBJ2-7,.,TRBV4-1,CASSQDRLTGSYEQYF,TGCGCCAGCAGCCAAGATAGACTAACGGGATCCTACGAGCAGTACTTC
14,.,TRBJ2-5,.,TRBV24-1,CATSTSGGDETQYF,TGTGCCACCAGTACCTCCGGGGGAGACGAGACCCAGTACTTC
14,TRBD1,TRBJ1-2,.,TRBV10-3,CAIRPDRGPYGYTF,TGTGCCATCAGACCGGACAGGGGGCCTTATGGCTACACCTTC
13,.,TRBJ1-1,.,TRBV10-1,CASSDAGPTEAFF,TGCGCCAGCAGTGATGCCGGACCGACTGAAGCTTTCTTT
17,TRBD2,TRBJ2-7,many,TRBV5-4,CASSPDLSGRGSYEQYF,TGTGCCAGCAGCCCCGACCTTAGCGGGAGAGGCTCCTACGAGCAGTACTTC
15,TRBD2,TRBJ2-1,.,TRBV12-3/TRBV12-4,CASSLGGLPENEQFF,TGTGCCAGCAGTTTAGGGGGACTACCCGAGAATGAGCAGTTCTTC
13,.,TRBJ2-5,.,TRBV11-2,CAIGCNTQETQYF,TGTGCCATCGGCTGCAATACACAAGAGACCCAGTACTTC
14,.,TRBJ2-7,.,TRBV14,CASSHQGTNYEQYF,TGTGCCAGCAGCCATCAAGGGACCAACTACGAGCAGTACTTC
14,.,TRBJ2-3,.,TRBV4-1,CASSVVGSTDTQYF,TGCGCCAGCAGCGTAGTCGGAAGCACAGATACGCAGTATTTT
13,.,TRBJ1-2,.,TRBV4-1,CASSQARRDGYTF,TGCGCCAGCAGCCAAGCTCGGAGGGATGGCTACACCTTC
13,.,TRBJ2-1,many,TRBV6-2/TRBV6-3,CASSYDSDNEQFF,TGTGCCAGCAGTTACGATTCGGACAATGAGCAGTTCTTC
20,.,TRBJ2-5,.,TRBV7-8,CVSSLAPLAERPLRRETQYF,TGTGTCAGCAGCTTAGCGCCGTTGGCCGAAAGGCCCCTAAGGAGAGAGACCCAGTACTTC
12,.,TRBJ2-7,.,TRBV6-5,CGSSPTTAEQYF,TGTGGCAGCAGTCCGACGACTGCCGAGCAGTACTTC
14,TRBD1,TRBJ2-1,.,TRBV6-5,CASSYGDRGNEQFF,TGTGCCAGCAGTTACGGGGACAGGGGAAATGAGCAGTTCTTC
15,TRBD1,TRBJ1-5,.,TRBV12-3/TRBV12-4,CASSLLSGGNQSQHF,TGTGCCAGCAGTTTGCTGTCAGGGGGAAATCAGTCCCAGCATTTT
17,TRBD2,TRBJ2-1,.,TRBV11-3,CASSLDPTEAGGHSQFF,TGTGCCAGCAGCTTAGACCCTACTGAGGCGGGAGGGCACAGTCAGTTCTTC
13,.,TRBJ2-3,.,TRBV6-2/TRBV6-3,CASSCLETDTQYF,TGTGCCAGCAGTTGCTTGGAGACAGATACACAGTATTTT
16,.,TRBJ2-7,.,TRBV11-2,CASILDIAGAGHKQYF,TGTGCCAGCATCTTAGACATCGCAGGGGCAGGGCACAAGCAATACTTC
12,.,TRBJ2-1,.,TRBV11-3,CASSGGSDEQFF,TGTGCCAGCTCTGGGGGGAGTGATGAGCAGTTCTTC
12,.,TRBJ2-1,many,TRBV6-6,CASSYLGNEQFF,TGTGCCAGCAGTTACTTGGGGAATGAGCAGTTCTTC
15,.,TRBJ1-1,many,TRBV5-4,CASSPQTGLNTEAFF,TGTGCCAGCAGCCCACAAACAGGGTTGAACACTGAAGCTTTCTTT
14,.,TRBJ1-2,many,TRBV11-2,CASSLGTVNYGYTF,TGTGCCAGCAGCTTAGGGACAGTAAACTATGGCTACACCTTC
12,.,TRBJ1-1,.,TRBV6-6,CATSYLATEALF,TGTGCCACCAGTTACTTGGCCACTGAAGCTTTATTT
14,.,TRBJ2-4,once,TRBV6-2/TRBV6-3,CASTWTGEVGIQYF,TGTGCCAGCACTTGGACCGGAGAAGTTGGCATTCAGTACTTC
13,.,TRBJ2-1,.,TRBV30,CTWTPVTYNEQFF,TGTACCTGGACTCCAGTGACTTACAATGAGCAGTTCTTC
14,TRBD1,TRBJ2-7,.,TRBV29-1,CIVVEDRGFYEQYF,TGCATCGTGGTAGAGGACAGGGGATTCTACGAGCAGTACTTC
15,TRBD1,TRBJ2-7,few,TRBV6-1,CASSVEGQGYYEQYF,TGTGCCAGCAGTGTAGAAGGACAGGGTTACTACGAGCAGTACTTC
16,TRBD1,TRBJ1-1,.,TRBV11-2,CTSSPRTGAPNTEAFF,TGTACCAGCAGCCCCCGGACAGGGGCGCCTAACACTGAAGCTTTCTTT
14,.,TRBJ2-3,many,TRBV5-6,CASSLIPTTDTQYF,TGTGCCAGCAGCTTGATTCCTACCACAGATACGCAGTATTTT
16,TRBD2,TRBJ2-1,few,TRBV11-2,CACRLITSGGRYEQFF,TGTGCCTGCAGACTGATAACTAGCGGGGGTAGGTATGAGCAGTTCTTC
16,TRBD2,TRBJ2-7,.,TRBV6-6,CASTKLQLAGVIEQCF,TGTGCCAGCACCAAGCTGCAACTAGCGGGAGTGATCGAGCAGTGCTTC
14,.,TRBJ2-7,.,TRBV11-2,CASSPTGDFDEQYF,TGTGCCAGTAGCCCCACCGGCGATTTTGACGAGCAGTACTTC
13,.,TRBJ1-3,.,TRBV28,CASIRGSGNTIYF,TGTGCCAGCATTCGTGGCTCTGGAAACACCATATATTTT
18,.,TRBJ1-4,.,TRBV5-5,CASSLALTGSRTIPGLFF,TGTGCCAGCAGCTTGGCCCTAACGGGGTCACGAACCATACCGGGGCTGTTTTTT
14,.,TRBJ2-1,many,TRBV12-3/TRBV12-4,CASSLDLLSNEQFF,TGTGCCAGCAGTTTAGATCTCTTATCAAATGAGCAGTTCTTC
12,.,TRBJ1-5,.,TRBV10-2,CATSTGDQPKHF,TGCGCCACCTCAACGGGTGATCAGCCCAAGCATTTT